The clone carrying this TCR beta chain was recorded a few times. The junction shows a germline mismatch at one end, possibly a read error. This CDR3 region has 15 residues. Per germline, CDR1 SSHAT and CDR2 FNYEAQ (reference sequence). The data stem from a study of control samples from healthy donors and cancer patients. The assay was immunoSEQ multiplex PCR, and TCRdb's table has in-frame clones only and misses some. The sample lists some 130,000 clones, 80% to 95% occurring once. The chain links TRBV7-7 to TRBJ1-5; D ambiguous. The TCR was taken from a woman between 50 and 59 years old in good health. Specimen: blood. The CDR3 DNA reads as TGTGCTAGCAGCTTAATACATTATAGCAATCAGCCCCAGCATTTT. This translates into CASSLIHYSNQPQHF. The whole variable domain, filled in from reference TRBV7-7 and TRBJ1-5, reads GAGVSQSPRYKVTKRGQDVTLRCDPISSHATLYWYQQALGQGPEFLTYFNYEAQPDKSGLPSDRFSAERPEGSISTLTIQRTEQRDSAMYRCASSLIHYSNQPQHFGDGTRLSIL.